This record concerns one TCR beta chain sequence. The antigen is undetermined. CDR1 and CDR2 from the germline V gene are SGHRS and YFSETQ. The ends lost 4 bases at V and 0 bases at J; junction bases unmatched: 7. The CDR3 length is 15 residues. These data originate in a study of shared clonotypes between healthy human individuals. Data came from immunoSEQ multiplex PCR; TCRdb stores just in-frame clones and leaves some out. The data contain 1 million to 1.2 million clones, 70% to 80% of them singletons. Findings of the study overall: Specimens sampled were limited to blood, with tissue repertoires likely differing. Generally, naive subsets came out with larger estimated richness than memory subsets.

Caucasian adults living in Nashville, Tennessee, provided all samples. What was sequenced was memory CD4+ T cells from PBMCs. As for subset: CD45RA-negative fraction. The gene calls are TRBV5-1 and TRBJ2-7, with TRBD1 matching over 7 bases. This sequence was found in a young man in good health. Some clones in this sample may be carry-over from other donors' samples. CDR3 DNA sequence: TGCGCCAGCAGCGACCGACAGGGTGTCTCCTACGAGCAGTACTTC. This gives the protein CASSDRQGVSYEQYF.